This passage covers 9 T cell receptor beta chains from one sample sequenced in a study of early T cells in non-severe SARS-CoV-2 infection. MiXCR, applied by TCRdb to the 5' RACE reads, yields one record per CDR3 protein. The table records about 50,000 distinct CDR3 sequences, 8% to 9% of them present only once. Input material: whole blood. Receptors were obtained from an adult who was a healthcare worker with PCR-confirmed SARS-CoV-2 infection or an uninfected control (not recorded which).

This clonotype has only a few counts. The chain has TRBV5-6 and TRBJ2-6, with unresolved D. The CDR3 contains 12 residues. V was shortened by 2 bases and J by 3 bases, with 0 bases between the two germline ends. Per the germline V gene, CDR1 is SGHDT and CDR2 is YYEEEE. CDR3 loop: CASSFGANVLTF. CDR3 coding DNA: TGTGCCAGCAGCTTTGGGGCCAACGTCCTGACTTTC.

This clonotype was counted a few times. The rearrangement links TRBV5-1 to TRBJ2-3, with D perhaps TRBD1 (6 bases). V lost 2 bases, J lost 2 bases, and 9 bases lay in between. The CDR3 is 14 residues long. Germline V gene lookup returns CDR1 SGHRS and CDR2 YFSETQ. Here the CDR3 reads CASSFTGITDTQYF. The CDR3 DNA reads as TGCGCCAGCAGCTTTACAGGGATCACAGATACGCAGTATTTT.

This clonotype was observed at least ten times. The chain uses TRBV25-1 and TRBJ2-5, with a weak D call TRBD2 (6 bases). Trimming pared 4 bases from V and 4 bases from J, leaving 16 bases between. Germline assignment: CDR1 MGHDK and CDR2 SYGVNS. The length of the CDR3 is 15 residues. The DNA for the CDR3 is TGTGCCAGCAGTGGTGGGCGGGGACCTATAGAGACCCAGTACTTC. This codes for CASSGGRGPIETQYF. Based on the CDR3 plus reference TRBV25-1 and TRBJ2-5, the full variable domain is EADIYQTPRYLVIGTGKKITLECSQTMGHDKMYWYQQDPGMELHLIHYSYGVNSTEKGDLSSESTVSRIRTEHFPLTLESARPSHTSQYLCASSGGRGPIETQYFGPGTRLLVL.

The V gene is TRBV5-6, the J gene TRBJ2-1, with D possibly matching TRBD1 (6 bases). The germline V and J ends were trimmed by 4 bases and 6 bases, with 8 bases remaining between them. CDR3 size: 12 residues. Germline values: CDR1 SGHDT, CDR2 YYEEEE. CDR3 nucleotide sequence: TGTGCCAGCAGCATAGGGGGCAATGAGCAGTTCTTC. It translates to CASSIGGNEQFF.

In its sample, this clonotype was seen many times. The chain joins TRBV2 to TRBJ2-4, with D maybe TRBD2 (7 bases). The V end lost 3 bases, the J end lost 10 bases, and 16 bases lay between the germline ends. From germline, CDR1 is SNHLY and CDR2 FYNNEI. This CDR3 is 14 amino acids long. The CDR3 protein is CASSEGGGRRIQYF. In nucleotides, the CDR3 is TGTGCCAGCAGTGAGGGGGGGGGCCGCAGGATTCAGTACTTC.

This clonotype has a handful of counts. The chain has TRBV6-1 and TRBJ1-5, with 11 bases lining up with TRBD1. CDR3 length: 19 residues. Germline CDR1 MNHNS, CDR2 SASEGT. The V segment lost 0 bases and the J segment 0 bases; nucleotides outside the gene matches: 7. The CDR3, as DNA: TGTGCCAGCAGTGAAGCCTGGTCGGACAGGGGGCATAGCAATCAGCCCCAGCATTTT. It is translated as CASSEAWSDRGHSNQPQHF.

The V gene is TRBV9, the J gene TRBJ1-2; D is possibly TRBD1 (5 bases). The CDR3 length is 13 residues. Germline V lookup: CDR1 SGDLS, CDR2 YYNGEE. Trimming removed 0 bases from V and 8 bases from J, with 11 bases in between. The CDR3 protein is CASSVVDPGGYTF. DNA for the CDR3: TGTGCCAGCAGCGTAGTAGACCCAGGGGGCTACACCTTC.

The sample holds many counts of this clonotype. The CDR3 reads CSASGVGLTYEQYF. The CDR3 region has the DNA TGCAGTGCTAGCGGTGTAGGACTTACCTACGAGCAGTACTTC. This rearrangement joins TRBV20-1 to TRBJ2-7; possibly TRBD2 for D (5 bases). V was trimmed by 3 bases and J by 2 bases, leaving 14 bases between them. In germline, CDR1 is DFQATT, CDR2 SNEGSKA (reference sequence). This CDR3 region has 14 residues.

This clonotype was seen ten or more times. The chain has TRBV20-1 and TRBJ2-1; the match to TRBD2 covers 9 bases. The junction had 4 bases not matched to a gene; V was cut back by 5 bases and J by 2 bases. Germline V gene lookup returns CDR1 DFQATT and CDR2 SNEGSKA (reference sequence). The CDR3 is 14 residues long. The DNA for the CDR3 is TGCAGTGCTCCGGTAGCGGGAGCCTACAATGAGCAGTTCTTC. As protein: CSAPVAGAYNEQFF.